Each of the 17 T cell receptor beta chains below was sequenced from the same sample in a study of blood T cell repertoires in COVID-19. TCRdb's table, derived via immunoSEQ multiplex PCR, lists solely in-frame clones and lacks some. The sample lists 150,000 to 200,000 clones, over 85% seen once, with roughly 5% in the top ten. Sequencing used peripheral blood. The source of these receptors is a woman between 45 and 65 years old with acute or convalescent COVID-19.

Turning to this clone: The CDR3 does not close with the conserved phenylalanine or tryptophan, likely indicating a read error. Because the CDR3's place on the DNA is in doubt, the DNA is left out and the CDR3 is given as listed by TCRdb. The chain couples TRBV28 to TRBJ2-7; the table gives TRBD1 as D, unverified against the DNA. Germline V gene data show CDR1 as MDHEN and CDR2 as SYDVKM. The CDR3 is 12 amino acids long, termini counted. The CDR3 spells CASSGGTGPILQ.

The genes are TRBV6-6 and TRBJ1-1, with D maybe TRBD1 (6 bases). Germline CDR1 reads MNHNY; CDR2 reads SVGAGI (reference sequence). This CDR3 has 12 residues. Trimming removed 6 bases at V and 8 bases at J, with 13 bases between. CDR3: CASSFFQGEAFF. CDR3 in DNA: TGTGCCAGCAGCTTCTTCCAGGGGGAAGCTTTCTTT.

This clone was recorded once. The rearrangement links TRBV30 to TRBJ2-7; possibly TRBD1 for D (7 bases). Germline lookup yields CDR1 GTSNPN and CDR2 SVGIG (reference sequence). V was clipped by 1 base and J by 2 bases, with 18 bases between them. The CDR3 has 16 amino acids. The CDR3 region is CAWSDLGGTAPYEQYF. CDR3 coding DNA: TGTGCCTGGAGTGACCTAGGGGGGACAGCCCCCTACGAGCAGTACTTC. Using reference TRBV30 and TRBJ2-7 for the parts outside the CDR3, the full variable domain is SQTIHQWPATLVQPVGSPLSLECTVEGTSNPNLYWYRQAAGRGLQLLFYSVGIGQISSEVPQNLSASRPQDRQFILSSKKLLLSDSGFYLCAWSDLGGTAPYEQYFGPGTRLTVT.

This chain uses TRBV5-1 with TRBJ1-1; tentative D call: TRBD1 (6 bases). From germline, CDR1 is SGHRS and CDR2 YFSETQ. V was cut by 4 bases and J by 1 base, with 14 bases left in between. The CDR3 has 15 amino acids. The CDR3 protein is CASSASGVANTEAFF. DNA of the CDR3: TGCGCCAGCAGCGCGTCAGGGGTTGCGAACACTGAAGCTTTCTTT.

The genes are TRBV18 and TRBJ1-1; D call uncertain. Per germline, CDR1 KGHSH and CDR2 LQKENI. The CDR3 runs 13 residues. V dropped 5 bases and J dropped 3 bases, with 10 bases sitting between them. The CDR3 protein is CASSTVGDTEAFF. For the CDR3, the DNA is TGTGCCAGCTCAACCGTCGGGGACACTGAAGCTTTCTTT.

V gene TRBV13 combines with J gene TRBJ1-1; D gene ambiguous. Deletions cut 4 bases from V and 5 bases from J, with 14 bases between. The CDR3 has 14 amino acids. In germline, CDR1 is PRHDT, CDR2 FYEKMQ (reference sequence). CDR3 DNA: TGTGCCAGCAGCTCCCAATTCCCTATAACTGAAGCTTTCTTT. It specifies CASSSQFPITEAFF. Drawing the rest from reference TRBV13 and TRBJ1-1, the complete variable domain is AAGVIQSPRHLIKEKRETATLKCYPIPRHDTVYWYQQGPGQDPQFLISFYEKMQSDKGSIPDRFSAQQFSDYHSELNMSSLELGDSALYFCASSSQFPITEAFFGQGTRLTVV.

The genes are TRBV19 and TRBJ1-1; D is perhaps TRBD1 (6 bases). This CDR3 region has 15 residues. V was clipped by 4 bases and J by 4 bases, with 16 bases between them. Looked up from germline, CDR1 is LNHDA and CDR2 is SQIVND (reference sequence). The CDR3 DNA is TGTGCCAGTAGTACAACAGGGAGTGGGGGCACTGAAGCTTTCTTT. It yields the protein CASSTTGSGGTEAFF.

V and J are TRBV19 and TRBJ2-3, with 13 bases matching TRBD2. This CDR3 spans 17 amino acids. V lost 3 bases to trimming and J lost 3 bases; unmatched junction nucleotides: 6. Germline V gene data show CDR1 as LNHDA and CDR2 as SQIVND (reference sequence). The CDR3 loop reads CASSIGLAGALTDTQYF. As DNA, the CDR3 is TGTGCCAGTAGTATCGGACTAGCGGGAGCTCTAACAGATACGCAGTATTTT.

This CDR3 is CASSHSDNRGQNTEAFF. DNA for the CDR3: TGCGCCAGCAGTCATTCGGATAACAGGGGACAGAACACTGAAGCTTTCTTT. This sequence joins TRBV23-1 and TRBJ1-1; 7 bases are shared with TRBD1. TRBV23-1 is identified as an open reading frame with a role that is uncertain. CDR3 length: 17 residues. With V trimmed by 3 bases and J by 1 base, 11 bases remained unmatched.

The chain recombines TRBV3-1 (or the pseudogene TRBV3-2) with TRBJ1-2; TRBD1 aligns across 7 bases. Germline CDR1 is LGHDT and CDR2 is YNNKEL (reference sequence). J lost 5 bases, V lost 1 base, and 4 bases had no gene match. The CDR3 loop spans 14 amino acids. The CDR3 DNA is TGTGCCAGCAGCCAAGTTGACAGGGAGTATGGCTACACCTTC. Protein product: CASSQVDREYGYTF.

This clone showed up just once. In nucleotides, the CDR3 is TGTGCCAGCCAAGAGCTACCGAGCTACGAGCAGTACTTC. Translating gives CASQELPSYEQYF. The gene calls are TRBV28 and TRBJ2-7; D is unresolved. The V gene's germline CDR1 is MDHEN and CDR2 SYDVKM. The V end lost 8 bases, the J end lost 3 bases, and 14 bases lay between the germline ends. This CDR3 is built from 13 residues.

V gene TRBV29-1 combines with J gene TRBJ2-7; D unresolved. The germline V and J ends were trimmed by 0 bases and 2 bases, with 8 bases remaining between them. The V gene's germline CDR1 is SQVTM and CDR2 ANQGSEA. The CDR3 extends over 13 amino acids. The CDR3 bases are TGCAGCGTTGAAGATTCGGTGACCTACGAGCAGTACTTC. Residues: CSVEDSVTYEQYF.

This clone was counted once. V gene TRBV19 combines with J gene TRBJ2-1, with 9 bases that match TRBD1. Trimming removed 10 bases from V and 7 bases from J; junction bases left unmatched: 8. CDR1 LNHDA and CDR2 SQIVND come from the germline V gene (reference sequence). The CDR3 runs 13 residues. CDR3 coding DNA: TGTGCCAACCTCGGGACAGGGAAGAATGAGCAGTTCTTC. This gives the protein CANLGTGKNEQFF. The whole variable domain, filled in from reference TRBV19 and TRBJ2-1, reads DGGITQSPKYLFRKEGQNVTLSCEQNLNHDAMYWYRQDPGQGLRLIYYSQIVNDFQKGDIAEGYSVSREKKESFPLTVTSAQKNPTAFYLCANLGTGKNEQFFGPGTRLTVL.

The rearrangement joins TRBV3-1 (or the pseudogene TRBV3-2) to TRBJ1-6; possibly TRBD1 for D (6 bases). Germline CDR1 is LGHDT and CDR2 is YNNKEL (reference sequence). The CDR3 runs to 14 residues. Between the trimmed V and J ends, which lost 6 bases and 3 bases, there was a span of 9 bases. The DNA for the CDR3 is TGTGCCAGCAGGGAAGGGGGCTATAATTCACCCCTCCACTTT. Amino acid sequence: CASREGGYNSPLHF.

The chain links TRBV5-1 to TRBJ2-7; TRBD2 might be the D (5 bases). Germline CDR1 and CDR2: SGHRS and YFSETQ. V was clipped by 4 bases and J by 9 bases, with 26 bases between them. The CDR3 has 16 amino acids. The CDR3 nucleotides are TGCGCCAGCAGCCCGGAGGTTCGGGTCTCCATACGAGGGCAGTACTTC. This encodes CASSPEVRVSIRGQYF.

V and J are TRBV11-2 and TRBJ2-7, with D perhaps TRBD1 (6 bases). V was cut by 3 bases and J by 2 bases, with 20 bases left in between. The CDR3 length is 17 residues. From germline, CDR1 is SGHAT and CDR2 FQNNGV. CDR3 region: CASSFRSTGISPYEQYF. The CDR3 nucleotides read TGTGCCAGCAGCTTCCGATCCACAGGGATAAGTCCCTACGAGCAGTACTTC.

The CDR3 coding sequence is TGTGCCAGCATTGAACAGGGGCGCCAATTCTATGGCTACACCTTC. This translates into CASIEQGRQFYGYTF. The V call is TRBV28, the J call TRBJ1-2; TRBD1 matches at 7 bases. Per germline, CDR1 MDHEN and CDR2 SYDVKM. V lost 7 bases, J lost 4 bases, and 12 bases stayed unmatched. The CDR3 consists of 15 residues.